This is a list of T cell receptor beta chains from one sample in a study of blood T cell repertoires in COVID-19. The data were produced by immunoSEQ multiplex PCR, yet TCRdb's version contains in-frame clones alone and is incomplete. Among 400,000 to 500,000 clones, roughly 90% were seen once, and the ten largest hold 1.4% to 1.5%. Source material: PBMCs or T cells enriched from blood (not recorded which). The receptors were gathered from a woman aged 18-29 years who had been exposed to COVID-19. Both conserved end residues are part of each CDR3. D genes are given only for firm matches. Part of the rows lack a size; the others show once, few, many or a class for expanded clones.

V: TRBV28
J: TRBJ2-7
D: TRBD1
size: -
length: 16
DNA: TGTGCCAGCAGTTCACAGGGGCCCCCCCGCTTGAGGGAGCAGTACTTC
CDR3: CASSSQGPPRLREQYF

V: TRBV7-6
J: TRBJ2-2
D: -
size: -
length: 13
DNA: TGTGCCAGCAGCTTCGGGTCCACCGGGGAGCTGTTTTTT
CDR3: CASSFGSTGELFF

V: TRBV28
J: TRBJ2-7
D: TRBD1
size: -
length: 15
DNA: TGTGCCAGCAGTTTTTCGACAGGGGGCTTTGGAGAGCAGTACTTC
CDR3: CASSFSTGGFGEQYF

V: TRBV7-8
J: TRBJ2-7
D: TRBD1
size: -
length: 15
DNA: TGTGCCAGCAGCTTCTCGGACAGGGTGTTGTGGGAGCAGTACTTC
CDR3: CASSFSDRVLWEQYF

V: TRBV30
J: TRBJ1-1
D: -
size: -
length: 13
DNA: TGTGCCTGGAGCGAGGATATGAACACTGAAGCTTTCTTT
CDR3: CAWSEDMNTEAFF

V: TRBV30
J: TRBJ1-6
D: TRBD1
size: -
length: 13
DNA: TGTGCCTGGACGGGACAGCCAAATTCACCCCTCCACTTT
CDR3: CAWTGQPNSPLHF

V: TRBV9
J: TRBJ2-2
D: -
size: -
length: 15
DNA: TGTGCCAGCAGCCCCCCCATCGGGATCACCGGGGAGCTGTTTTTT
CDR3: CASSPPIGITGELFF

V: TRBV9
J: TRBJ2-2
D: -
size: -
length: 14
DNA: TGTGCCAGCAGCGTATATCCCTCCCCCGGGGAGCTGTTTTTT
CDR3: CASSVYPSPGELFF

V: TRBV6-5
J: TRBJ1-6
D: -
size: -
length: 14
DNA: TGTGCCAGCAGTTCTCAGGGTTCGGGTTCACCCCTCCACTTT
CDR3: CASSSQGSGSPLHF

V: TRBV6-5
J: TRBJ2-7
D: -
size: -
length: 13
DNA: TGTGCCAGCAGTCTCAAGAGCTCCTACGAGCAGTACTTC
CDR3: CASSLKSSYEQYF

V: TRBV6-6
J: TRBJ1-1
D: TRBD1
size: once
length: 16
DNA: TGTGCCAGCAGTTACGGGACAGTGGAATGGAACACTGAAGCTTTCTTT
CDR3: CASSYGTVEWNTEAFF

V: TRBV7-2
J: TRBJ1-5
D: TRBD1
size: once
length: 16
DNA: TGTGCCAGCAGCTTAGCGCGGCAGGGGGCCCATCAGCCCCAGCATTTT
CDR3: CASSLARQGAHQPQHF

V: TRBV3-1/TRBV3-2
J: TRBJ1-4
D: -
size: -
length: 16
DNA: TGTGCCAGCAGCCTGGAGAGTGGATCGCCCTATGAAAAACTGTTTTTT
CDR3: CASSLESGSPYEKLFF

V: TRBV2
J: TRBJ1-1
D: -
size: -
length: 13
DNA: TGTGCCAGCAGTGATGAGGGGAACACTGAAGCTTTCTTT
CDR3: CASSDEGNTEAFF

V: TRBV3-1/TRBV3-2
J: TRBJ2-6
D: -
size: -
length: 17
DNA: TGTGCCAGCAGCCAAGTTCAGGTGAGCTCTGGGGCCAACGTCCTGACTTTC
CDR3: CASSQVQVSSGANVLTF

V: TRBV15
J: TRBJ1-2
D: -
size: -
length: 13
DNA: TGTGCCACCAGCACCCGGTTGGTCCCGGGCTACACCTTC
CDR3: CATSTRLVPGYTF

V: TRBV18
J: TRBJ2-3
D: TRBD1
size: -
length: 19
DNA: TGTGCCAGCTCACCCAGTCCCGGGACAGGGATCGGGTACACAGATACGCAGTATTTT
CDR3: CASSPSPGTGIGYTDTQYF

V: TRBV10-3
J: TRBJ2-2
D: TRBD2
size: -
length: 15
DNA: TGTGCCATCAGTGATGGAGCGGGGGGGGCCGGGGAGCTGTTTTTT
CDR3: CAISDGAGGAGELFF

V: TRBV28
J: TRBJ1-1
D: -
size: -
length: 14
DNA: TGTGCCAGCACCACTGGGGGGTATGGCACTGAAGCTTTCTTT
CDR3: CASTTGGYGTEAFF

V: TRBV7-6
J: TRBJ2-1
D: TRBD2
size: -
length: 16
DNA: TGTGCCAGCAGCTTAGAAGCGGGGGGCGAATACAATGAGCAGTTCTTC
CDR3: CASSLEAGGEYNEQFF

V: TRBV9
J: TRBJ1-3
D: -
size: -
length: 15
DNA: TGTGCCAGCAGCGTAGGGGCGTACTCTGGAAACACCATATATTTT
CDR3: CASSVGAYSGNTIYF

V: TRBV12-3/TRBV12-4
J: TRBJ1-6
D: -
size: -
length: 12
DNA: TGTGCCAGCAGACGCGGCAGCTCACCCCTCCACTTT
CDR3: CASRRGSSPLHF

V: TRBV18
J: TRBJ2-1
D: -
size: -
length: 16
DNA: TGTGCCAGCTCACCAACAGTTTTAAGCTCCTACAATGAGCAGTTCTTC
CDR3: CASSPTVLSSYNEQFF

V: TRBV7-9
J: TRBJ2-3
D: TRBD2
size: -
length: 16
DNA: TGTGCCAGCAGCTTAGTTCTGGGACTAGCCACAGATACGCAGTATTTT
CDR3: CASSLVLGLATDTQYF

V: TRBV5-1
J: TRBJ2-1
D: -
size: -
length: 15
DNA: TGCGCCAGCAGCTTGGAGTCAGGGATCTACAATGAGCAGTTCTTC
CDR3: CASSLESGIYNEQFF

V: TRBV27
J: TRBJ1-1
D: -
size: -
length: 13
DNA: TGTGCCAGCAGTTTCGGGGTGAGGGCTGAAGCTTTCTTT
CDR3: CASSFGVRAEAFF

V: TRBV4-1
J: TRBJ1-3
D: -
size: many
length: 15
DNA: TGCGCCAGCAGCCAAGATCCAGGGATAAAACTCACCATATATTTT
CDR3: CASSQDPGIKLTIYF

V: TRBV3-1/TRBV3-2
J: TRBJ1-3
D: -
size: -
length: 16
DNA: TGTGCCAGCAGCCAGCAGGGCCCCATCTCTGGAAACACCATATATTTT
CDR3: CASSQQGPISGNTIYF

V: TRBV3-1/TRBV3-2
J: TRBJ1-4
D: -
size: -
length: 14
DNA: TGTGCCAGCAGCCAAGATTCCGGACTTTTGGAACTGTTTTTT
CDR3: CASSQDSGLLELFF

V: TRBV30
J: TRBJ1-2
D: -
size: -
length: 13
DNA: TGTGCCTGGAGGGAGAACCGAGCCGGGGGCTACACCTTC
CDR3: CAWRENRAGGYTF

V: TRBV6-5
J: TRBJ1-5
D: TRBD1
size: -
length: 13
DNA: TGTGCCAGCAGTCGGACAGGGTGGCAGCCCCAGCATTTT
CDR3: CASSRTGWQPQHF

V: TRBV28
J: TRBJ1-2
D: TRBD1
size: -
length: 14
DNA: TGTGCCAGCACCGTGGGACAGGGGGCGCGGGGCTACACCTTC
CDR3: CASTVGQGARGYTF

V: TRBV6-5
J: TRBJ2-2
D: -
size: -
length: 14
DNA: TGTGCCAGCAGTTTAACAGGGAACACCGGGGAGCTGTTTTTT
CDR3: CASSLTGNTGELFF

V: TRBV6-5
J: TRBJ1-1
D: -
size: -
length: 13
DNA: TGTGCCAGCAGGTCAGACAGGTTAACTGAAGCTTTCTTT
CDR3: CASRSDRLTEAFF

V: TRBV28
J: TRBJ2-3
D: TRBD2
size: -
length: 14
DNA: TGTGCCAGCGGCAATAGCGGGAGTACAGATACGCAGTATTTT
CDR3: CASGNSGSTDTQYF

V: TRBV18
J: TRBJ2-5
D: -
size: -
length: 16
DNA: TGTGCCAGCTCACCTCTCCCGAGCTCAGGGCAAGAGACCCAGTACTTC
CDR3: CASSPLPSSGQETQYF

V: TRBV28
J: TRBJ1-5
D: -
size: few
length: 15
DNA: TGTGCCAGCAGCTCCATTCAGGGTTTCGTTCAGCCCCAGCATTTT
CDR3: CASSSIQGFVQPQHF

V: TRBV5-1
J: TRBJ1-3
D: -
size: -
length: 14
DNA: TGCGCCAGCAGCTTGTGGAGCTCTGGAAACACCATATATTTT
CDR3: CASSLWSSGNTIYF

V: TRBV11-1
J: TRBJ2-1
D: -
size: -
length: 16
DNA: TGTGCCAGCAGCTTAGAGAAGGGTGTATCCCCGGGGGAGCAGTTCTTC
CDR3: CASSLEKGVSPGEQFF

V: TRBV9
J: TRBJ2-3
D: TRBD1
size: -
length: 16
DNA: TGTGCCAGCAGCGTAGTGGGACAGCAGAGGGGCGATACGCAGTATTTT
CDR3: CASSVVGQQRGDTQYF

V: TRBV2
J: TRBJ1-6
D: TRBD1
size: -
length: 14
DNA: TGTGCCAGCACCGAAGGGGACAGCCATTCACCCCTCCACTTT
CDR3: CASTEGDSHSPLHF

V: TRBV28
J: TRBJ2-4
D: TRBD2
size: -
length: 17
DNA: TGTGCCAGCAGTTCCGGGGCTAGCGGGTTAGCCAAAAACATTCAGTACTTC
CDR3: CASSSGASGLAKNIQYF

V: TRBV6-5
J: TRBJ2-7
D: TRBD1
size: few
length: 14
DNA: TGTGCCAGCAGGTGGGACAGCTCGTCCTACGAGCAGTACTTC
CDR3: CASRWDSSSYEQYF

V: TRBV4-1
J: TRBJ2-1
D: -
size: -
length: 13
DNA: TGCGCCAGCAGCCAAGATCAGGGATTTGAGCAGTTCTTC
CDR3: CASSQDQGFEQFF

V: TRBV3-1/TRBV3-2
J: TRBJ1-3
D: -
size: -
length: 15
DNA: TGTGCCAGCAGCCAAGTGTCCGGAGCTGGAAACACCATATATTTT
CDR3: CASSQVSGAGNTIYF

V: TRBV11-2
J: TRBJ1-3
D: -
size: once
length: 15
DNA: TGTGCCAGCAGCTTAGGCAGGGGATCTGGAAACACCATATATTTT
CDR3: CASSLGRGSGNTIYF

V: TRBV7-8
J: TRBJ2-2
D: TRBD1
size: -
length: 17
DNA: TGTGCCAGCAGCTTAGCCCAGGGGGTGATTGACACCGGGGAGCTGTTTTTT
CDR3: CASSLAQGVIDTGELFF

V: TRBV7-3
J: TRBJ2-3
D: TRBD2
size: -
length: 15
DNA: TGTGCCAGCAGCTTAGGCGGGGGGGCCGGAGATACGCAGTATTTT
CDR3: CASSLGGGAGDTQYF

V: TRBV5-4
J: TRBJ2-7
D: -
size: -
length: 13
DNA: TGTGCCAGCAGCTTCGTGGGAGACTACGAGCAGTACTTC
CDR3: CASSFVGDYEQYF

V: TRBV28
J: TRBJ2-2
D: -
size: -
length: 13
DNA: TGTGCCAGCAGTGAACAGGTTCCCGGGGAGCTGTTTTTT
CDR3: CASSEQVPGELFF

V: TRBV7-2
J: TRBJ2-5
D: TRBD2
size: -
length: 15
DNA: TGTGCCAGCAGCTCACGGCGGGAGGCCGGAGAGACCCAGTACTTC
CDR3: CASSSRREAGETQYF

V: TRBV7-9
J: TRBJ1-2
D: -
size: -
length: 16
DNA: TGTGCCAGCAGCTTAAATCCTGGGACATTAAACTATGGCTACACCTTC
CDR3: CASSLNPGTLNYGYTF

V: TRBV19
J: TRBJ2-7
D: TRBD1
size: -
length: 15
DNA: TGTGCCAGTAGTATTCTTCGGACAGGGGGCTCCGAGCAGTACTTC
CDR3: CASSILRTGGSEQYF

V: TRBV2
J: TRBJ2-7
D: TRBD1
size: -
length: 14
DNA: TGTGCCAGCTTAATGGACAGGGGGCGCCACGAGCAGTACTTC
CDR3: CASLMDRGRHEQYF

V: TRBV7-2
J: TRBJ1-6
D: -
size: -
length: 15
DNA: TGTGCCAGCAGCTTAGCGGACTCTGTGAGTTCACCCCTCCACTTT
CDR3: CASSLADSVSSPLHF

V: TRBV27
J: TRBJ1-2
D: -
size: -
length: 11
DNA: TGTGCCAGCAGACAGGGATACGGCTACACCTTC
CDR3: CASRQGYGYTF

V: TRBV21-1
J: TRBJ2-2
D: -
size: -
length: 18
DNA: TGTGCCAGCAGCAATCCTATCAAAGGGGGAAGGAACGCCGGGGAGCTGTTTTTT
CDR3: CASSNPIKGGRNAGELFF